A selection of T cell receptor beta chains follows, all from one sample in a study of radiation and T cells in renal cell carcinoma. Clones were read by immunoSEQ multiplex PCR, and TCRdb kept only the in-frame ones, dropping some. Found here are more than 100,000 clones, more than 75% of them singletons; the top ten hold almost 6%. Specimen: blood, collected from a patient whose treatment included radiotherapy and nephrectomy. These receptors all stem from a woman in her 70s with renal cell carcinoma. CDR3s include the opening cysteine and the closing phenylalanine or tryptophan. D genes are given only for firm matches. Expanded clones are given a class, and other clones once, few, many or no size at all.

>TRBJ2-2|-|-|TRBV7-2
CASSLDHPTRNTGELFF
TGTGCCAGCAGCTTAGACCACCCTACTCGAAACACCGGGGAGCTGTTTTTT
>TRBJ2-3|-|TRBD2|TRBV5-1
CASSYQAGAYTDTQYF
TGCGCCAGCAGCTACCAAGCGGGGGCCTACACAGATACGCAGTATTTT
>TRBJ2-2|-|-|TRBV5-4
CASSGQHRSTGELFF
TGTGCCAGCAGCGGGCAGCACAGGTCCACCGGGGAGCTGTTTTTT
>TRBJ2-5|-|-|TRBV5-4
CASSLVGAQETQYF
TGTGCCAGCAGCTTGGTTGGGGCTCAAGAGACCCAGTACTTC
>TRBJ2-3|-|-|TRBV27
CASGPGTSTDTQYF
TGTGCCAGCGGCCCCGGGACGAGCACAGATACGCAGTATTTT
>TRBJ2-7|-|-|TRBV6-5
CASSYSRADQQYF
TGTGCCAGCAGTTACTCGAGAGCAGACCAGCAGTACTTC
>TRBJ1-1|once|TRBD1|TRBV19
CASSISGDRGRDTEAFF
TGTGCCAGTAGTATCTCCGGTGACAGGGGGCGTGACACTGAAGCTTTCTTT
>TRBJ1-5|few|-|TRBV28
CASRLHGSNQPQHF
TGTGCCAGCAGGCTACACGGGAGCAATCAGCCCCAGCATTTT
>TRBJ2-3|-|-|TRBV12-2
CASRFRRQGRRDTQYF
TGTGCAAGTCGCTTTAGGCGACAGGGGCGCAGAGATACGCAGTATTTT
>TRBJ2-3|-|TRBD2|TRBV7-3
CASSLTSILTDTQYF
TGTGCCAGCAGCTTGACTAGCATTTTAACAGATACGCAGTATTTT
>TRBJ2-6|-|TRBD2|TRBV5-4
CASSLVRGARSGANVLTF
TGTGCCAGCAGCTTGGTGCGGGGGGCCCGCTCTGGGGCCAACGTCCTGACTTTC
>TRBJ1-2|-|-|TRBV7-9
CASSLAFEVRADGYTF
TGTGCCAGCAGCTTAGCTTTCGAGGTCAGGGCAGATGGCTACACCTTC
>TRBJ2-7|-|TRBD1|TRBV6-1
CASSSGTVYEQYF
TGTGCCAGCAGCTCCGGGACAGTCTACGAGCAGTACTTC
>TRBJ1-4|-|-|TRBV6-5
CASRETGGYEKLFF
TGTGCCAGCAGGGAAACGGGGGGGTATGAAAAACTGTTTTTT
>TRBJ1-5|once|-|TRBV28
CASSFLGEQPQHF
TGTGCCAGCAGTTTTTTGGGGGAACAGCCCCAGCATTTT
>TRBJ1-6|-|TRBD1|TRBV6-5
CASSFSDRVNNSPLHF
TGTGCCAGCAGTTTCTCCGACAGGGTGAATAATTCACCCCTCCACTTT
>TRBJ1-1|-|-|TRBV19
CASSRNTEAFF
TGTGCCAGTAGTAGAAACACTGAAGCTTTCTTT
>TRBJ2-1|once|-|TRBV6-6
CASSYLDSSYNEQFF
TGTGCCAGCAGTTACTTAGACAGCTCCTACAATGAGCAGTTCTTC
>TRBJ2-1|-|TRBD1|TRBV5-1
CASSRQGPSSYNEQFF
TGCGCCAGCAGCCGACAGGGGCCTAGCTCCTACAATGAGCAGTTCTTC
>TRBJ2-7|-|-|TRBV30
CAWRGPNYEQYF
TGTGCCTGGAGGGGGCCAAACTACGAGCAGTACTTC
>TRBJ2-5|once|-|TRBV28
CASGGQETQYF
TGTGCCAGTGGTGGGCAAGAGACCCAGTACTTC
>TRBJ2-5|-|-|TRBV5-6
CASSLAETQYF
TGTGCCAGCAGCTTGGCGGAGACCCAGTACTTC
>TRBJ2-5|-|-|TRBV7-8
CASSLLETQYF
TGTGCCAGCAGCTTATTAGAGACCCAGTACTTC
>TRBJ1-4|-|-|TRBV7-8
CASSLVRQYSTNEKLFF
TGTGCCAGCAGCTTAGTCCGACAGTACTCAACTAATGAAAAACTGTTTTTT
>TRBJ2-1|-|TRBD2|TRBV7-2
CASSTLAGGVPNEQFF
TGTGCCAGCAGCACTCTAGCGGGGGGTGTCCCCAATGAGCAGTTCTTC
>TRBJ2-5|-|-|TRBV27
CASRPDLRGIGETQYF
TGTGCCAGCAGACCCGATCTCAGGGGAATAGGAGAGACCCAGTACTTC
>TRBJ2-2|-|TRBD1|TRBV5-1
CASSLGTGGTGELFF
TGCGCCAGCAGCTTGGGGACAGGGGGCACCGGGGAGCTGTTTTTT
>TRBJ1-5|-|TRBD1|TRBV6-6
CASSYGRGQPQHF
TGTGCCAGCAGTTACGGCAGGGGGCAGCCCCAGCATTTT
>TRBJ2-3|-|TRBD2|TRBV19
CASTPLAGVGTDTQYF
TGTGCCAGTACCCCCCTAGCGGGGGTCGGCACAGATACGCAGTATTTT
>TRBJ1-6|-|-|TRBV4-3
CASSQDVGNSPLHF
TGCGCCAGCAGCCAAGATGTGGGGAATTCACCCCTCCACTTT
>TRBJ2-5|-|-|TRBV7-2
CASSLTGGMGETQYF
TGTGCCAGCAGCCTAACAGGAGGGATGGGTGAGACCCAGTACTTC
>TRBJ2-7|-|-|TRBV2
CASSRGGTKTYEQYF
TGTGCCAGCAGCCGAGGGGGGACGAAGACCTACGAGCAGTACTTC
>TRBJ2-3|-|TRBD2|TRBV9
CASGAGRGGVWTDTQYF
TGTGCCAGCGGCGCGGGGCGCGGGGGGGTATGGACAGATACGCAGTATTTT
>TRBJ2-7|once|-|TRBV5-1
CASSLGVGRPEQYF
TGCGCCAGCAGCTTGGGCGTAGGGAGGCCCGAGCAGTACTTC
>TRBJ2-3|once|TRBD2|TRBV5-1
CASSSGLAAGVSSTDTQYF
TGCGCCAGCAGCTCGGGACTAGCGGCGGGAGTCTCTAGCACAGATACGCAGTATTTT
>TRBJ2-7|-|-|TRBV19
CASSIDDSSYEQYF
TGTGCCAGTAGTATAGATGACAGTTCCTACGAGCAGTACTTC
>TRBJ2-5|-|-|TRBV2
CASSVDRWETQYF
TGTGCCAGCAGTGTCGACAGATGGGAGACCCAGTACTTC
>TRBJ2-1|-|-|TRBV19
CASSIGGGTNEQFF
TGTGCCAGTAGTATTGGAGGAGGAACCAATGAGCAGTTCTTC
>TRBJ2-3|-|-|TRBV15
CATSRDLRRDHGTQYF
TGTGCCACCAGCAGAGATCTCCGACGGGACCATGGTACGCAGTATTTT
>TRBJ2-5|-|TRBD2|TRBV11-1
CASSLERGGIEETQYF
TGTGCCAGCAGCTTGGAGCGCGGGGGGATTGAAGAGACCCAGTACTTC
>TRBJ2-3|once|-|TRBV7-9
CASSLGRSRDPYF
TGTGCCAGCAGCTTAGGGCGGTCAAGGGATCCGTATTTT
>TRBJ2-2|once|-|TRBV7-2
CASTKNTGELFF
TGTGCCAGCACCAAGAACACCGGGGAGCTGTTTTTT
>TRBJ1-1|-|-|TRBV9
CASSIQGGLDTEAFF
TGTGCCAGCAGCATCCAGGGTGGACTGGACACTGAAGCTTTCTTT
>TRBJ2-1|once|-|TRBV7-6
CASSLGDNEQFF
TGTGCCAGCAGCCTAGGGGACAATGAGCAGTTCTTC
>TRBJ2-2|-|-|TRBV7-9
CASSPAGYQSGELFF
TGTGCCAGCAGCCCCGCAGGGTACCAGAGCGGGGAGCTGTTTTTT
>TRBJ2-5|-|-|TRBV7-2
CASSREETQYF
TGTGCCAGCAGCCGTGAAGAGACCCAGTACTTC